The entry that follows covers one T cell receptor beta chain sequence. Its antigen has not been determined. No base qualities exist here, and no much larger clone lies one base off it. The data belong to a study of control samples from healthy donors and cancer patients (dated by TCRdb to 2020 to 2021). The library was made by the immunoSEQ multiplex PCR assay. This is the immuneACCESS table as TCRdb keeps it, with only in-frame sequences that have V and J called. A part of the clones is gone; compared with another copy, unresolved V genes explain less than half, and the rest is unexplained. For this sample the table gives over 20,000 clones, of which about 81% were detected only once. The top ten clones comprise about 25% of the sample. CDR1 and CDR2 are read off the germline V gene as SGHRS and YFSETQ. V is pruned by 4 bases and J by 6 bases, leaving 5 bases of the junction without a gene match. The CDR3 starts with the cysteine, ends with the phenylalanine, and has 14 residues. Only the CDR3 portion is preserved as DNA: 42 bases, with reading frame beginning at the first base.

The chain couples TRBV5-1 to TRBJ1-4; 8 nucleotides in the junction match TRBD1. The TCR was taken from a man in his sixties with colorectal cancer. Source material: PBMCs. Here the CDR3 is given as CASSEDRVYEKLFF. DNA sequence: TGCGCCAGCAGCGAGGACAGGGTCTATGAAAAACTGTTTTTT. The CDR3 plus the reference TRBV5-1 and TRBJ1-4 genes for the other parts give the full variable domain: KAGVTQTPRYLIKTRGQQVTLSCSPISGHRSVSWYQQTPGQGLQFLFEYFSETQRNKGNFPGRFSGRQFSNSRSEMNVSTLELGDSALYLCASSEDRVYEKLFFGSGTQLSVL.